A single sample gave rise to the 6 T cell receptor beta chains below, sequenced in a study of T cell changes during pregnancy in multiple sclerosis. Here immunoSEQ multiplex PCR was the method, and the copy in TCRdb shows in-frame clones only, minus some. Among around 39,000 clones, around 92% were seen once, and the ten largest hold 20% to 30%. The input for sequencing was CD8+ T cells from peripheral blood mononuclear cells, taken before pregnancy. The receptor set was obtained from a female donor with multiple sclerosis, enrolled in a pregnancy study.

V is TRBV4-2 and J is TRBJ2-7, with D perhaps TRBD1 (6 bases). Looked up from germline, CDR1 is LGHNA and CDR2 is YNFKEQ. The germline V and J ends were trimmed by 4 bases and 0 bases, with 16 bases remaining between them. CDR3 length equals 16 residues. This CDR3 reads CASSPAPTGDSYEQYF. The CDR3 DNA reads TGTGCCAGCAGCCCTGCCCCGACAGGTGACTCCTACGAGCAGTACTTC.

J is TRBJ1-1 and V is TRBV7-9; D call uncertain. CDR1 and CDR2 (germline): SEHNR, FQNEAQ (reference sequence). The V gene lost 0 bases and the J gene lost 0 bases, with 8 bases spanning the gap. The CDR3 loop spans 15 amino acids. The CDR3 spells CASSLARHMNTEAFF. CDR3 in DNA: TGTGCCAGCAGCTTAGCCCGCCACATGAACACTGAAGCTTTCTTT.

This sequence joins TRBV28 and TRBJ2-3; 9 nucleotides align to TRBD1. V gave up 4 bases and J gave up 5 bases; unmatched junction bases: 13. This CDR3 comprises 17 residues. CDR1 MDHEN and CDR2 SYDVKM come from the germline V gene. CDR3 protein: CASSSPRDRALRDTQYF. The CDR3 nucleotides read TGTGCCAGCAGTTCCCCCCGGGACAGGGCATTAAGAGATACGCAGTATTTT. The variable domain in full, completed from reference TRBV28 and TRBJ2-3, reads DVKVTQSSRYLVKRTGEKVFLECVQDMDHENMFWYRQDPGLGLRLIYFSYDVKMKEKGDIPEGYSVSREKKERFSLILESASTNQTSMYLCASSSPRDRALRDTQYFGPGTRLTVL.

By sample share, this clone is medium-sized (0.01 to 0.1%). This chain joins TRBV10-2 and TRBJ2-7, with TRBD1 matching over 7 bases. The CDR3 is 14 amino acids. CDR1 is WSHSY and CDR2 is SAAADI in the germline V gene. Trimming at V came to 3 bases and at J to 3 bases, leaving 5 bases not matched to a gene. The CDR3 DNA sequence: TGCGCCAGCAGTGATGCAGGGGGTTTCTACGAGCAGTACTTC. This encodes CASSDAGGFYEQYF.

The chain joins TRBV7-9 to TRBJ2-5, with D possibly being TRBD2 (5 bases). V lost 2 bases and J 5 bases, leaving 15 bases between the germline ends. In germline, CDR1 is SEHNR, CDR2 FQNEAQ (reference sequence). The CDR3 loop spans 15 amino acids. The CDR3 spells CASSLFYPSKETQYF. CDR3 in DNA: TGTGCCAGCAGCTTATTTTATCCTAGCAAGGAGACCCAGTACTTC.

The rearrangement uses TRBV9 and TRBJ1-5, with unresolved D. V dropped 3 bases and J dropped 7 bases, with 17 bases sitting between them. The CDR3 contains 15 residues. Per the germline V gene, CDR1 is SGDLS and CDR2 is YYNGEE. In DNA form, the CDR3 reads TGTGCCAGCAGCGGCGACCCGGGAGCCAGACAGCCCCAGCATTTT. Encoded protein: CASSGDPGARQPQHF.